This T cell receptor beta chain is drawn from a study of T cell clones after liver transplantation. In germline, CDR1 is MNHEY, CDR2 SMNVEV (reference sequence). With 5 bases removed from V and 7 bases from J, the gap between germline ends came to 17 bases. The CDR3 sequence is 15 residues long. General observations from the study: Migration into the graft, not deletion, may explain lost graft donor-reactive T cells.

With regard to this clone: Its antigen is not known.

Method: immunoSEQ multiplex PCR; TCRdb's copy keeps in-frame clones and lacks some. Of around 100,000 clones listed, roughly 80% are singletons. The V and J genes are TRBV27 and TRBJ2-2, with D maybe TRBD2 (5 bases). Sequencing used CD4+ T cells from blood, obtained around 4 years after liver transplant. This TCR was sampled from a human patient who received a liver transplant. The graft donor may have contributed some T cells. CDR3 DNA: TGTGCCAGCAGTGGTCTGGGGAGTGTTATCGGGGAGCTGTTTTTT. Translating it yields CASSGLGSVIGELFF.